This T cell receptor beta chain stems from a study of blood T cell repertoires in COVID-19. Overall study: Nucleic acid was either cDNA or gDNA, and it came from T cells, B-cell-depleted T cells, or PBMCs.

The authors' processing: Estimation of nucleated cell counts was performed using reference gene primer amplification. Clones were sequenced by immunoSEQ multiplex PCR, and TCRdb holds only the in-frame ones, with some missing. Clone size and the V and J calls come from that table; the DNA yielded D and trimming. The sample has tens of thousands of clones, about 93% seen once. V lost 2 bases and J lost 6; bases outside the gene matches: 9. The CDR3 sequence is 16 residues long. Germline V lookup: CDR1 MDHEN, CDR2 SYDVKM. This chain uses TRBV28 with TRBJ1-1; TRBD1 matches 10 bases. The sample comprised peripheral blood. The source is a human donor in a cohort sampled during active COVID-19. The CDR3 region has the DNA TGTGCCAGCAGTTTAGTAACCGGGACAGGGGATCCTGAAGCTTTCTTT. The encoded protein is CASSLVTGTGDPEAFF.